A selection of T cell receptor beta chains follows, all from one sample in a study of blood T cell repertoires in COVID-19. Measured with immunoSEQ multiplex PCR; TCRdb has only the in-frame clones, and not every one. Among 89,000 or so clones listed, under 85% were seen once. Sequencing was done on a sample of peripheral blood. Receptors originate from a human donor in a cohort sampled during active COVID-19. Both conserved end residues are part of each CDR3. Fields, in order: CDR3 DNA, CDR3 protein, clone size, V gene, D gene, J gene. A D gene is named only where the DNA matches it firmly. The size of a clone is reported for some rows only, either as once, few or many, or as a class for expanded clones.

DNA: TGTGCCAGTCGGGGACAGGGCGAAGAGACCCAGTACTTC
CDR3: CASRGQGEETQYF
size: NA
V: TRBV19
D: TRBD1
J: TRBJ2-5

DNA: TGTGCCAGCAGCGTACGGGGGGGAGAGACCCAGTACTTC
CDR3: CASSVRGGETQYF
size: NA
V: TRBV5-4
D: TRBD2
J: TRBJ2-5

DNA: TGTGCCAGTTCCCGGGATACCACTGAAGCTTTCTTT
CDR3: CASSRDTTEAFF
size: NA
V: TRBV19
D: NA
J: TRBJ1-1

DNA: TGTGCCAGTAGTATGAGGGGGCGGATCTATGGCTACACCTTC
CDR3: CASSMRGRIYGYTF
size: NA
V: TRBV19
D: TRBD1
J: TRBJ1-2

DNA: TGTGCCAGCAGCCCACAGGGGGCTAGTAGGGGAGCTTTCTTT
CDR3: CASSPQGASRGAFF
size: NA
V: TRBV7-2
D: TRBD1
J: TRBJ1-1

DNA: TGTGCCAGCAGTTACTTACAGCGGAGCACAGATACGCAGTATTTT
CDR3: CASSYLQRSTDTQYF
size: NA
V: TRBV6-2/TRBV6-3
D: NA
J: TRBJ2-3

DNA: TGTGCCAGCTCACCAGGGACAGGGGACAATTCACCCCTCCACTTT
CDR3: CASSPGTGDNSPLHF
size: NA
V: TRBV18
D: TRBD1
J: TRBJ1-6

DNA: TGTGCCAGCAGCCCCCCCGGTGGTCTCTACGAGCAGTACTTC
CDR3: CASSPPGGLYEQYF
size: NA
V: TRBV6-6
D: NA
J: TRBJ2-7

DNA: TGTGCCTGGAGTCCACCGGGACAGGGCCTCGAAGCTTTCTTT
CDR3: CAWSPPGQGLEAFF
size: NA
V: TRBV30
D: TRBD1
J: TRBJ1-1

DNA: TGTGCCAGCAGCCGTCCCGAGGGAGATACGCAGTATTTT
CDR3: CASSRPEGDTQYF
size: NA
V: TRBV5-6
D: NA
J: TRBJ2-3

DNA: TGCGCCAGCAGTAGGATTGGGGGGGTAGACTATGGCTACACCTTC
CDR3: CASSRIGGVDYGYTF
size: NA
V: TRBV4-3
D: NA
J: TRBJ1-2

DNA: TGTGCCAGCAGCTCGATGGGGGGGGCGGAGACCCAGTACTTC
CDR3: CASSSMGGAETQYF
size: NA
V: TRBV7-3
D: NA
J: TRBJ2-5

DNA: TGCGCCAGCAGCCCGCCGAGGAGGTCCGGGGAGCTGTTTTTT
CDR3: CASSPPRRSGELFF
size: NA
V: TRBV5-1
D: NA
J: TRBJ2-2

DNA: TGTGCCAGCAGCCCTCAATCGAGGGGGTTCTCTGGAAACACCATATATTTT
CDR3: CASSPQSRGFSGNTIYF
size: NA
V: TRBV7-2
D: NA
J: TRBJ1-3

DNA: TGTGCCAGCAGTGAATCACTAGCGGGAGCGGTAAACAATGAGCAGTTCTTC
CDR3: CASSESLAGAVNNEQFF
size: once
V: TRBV2
D: TRBD2
J: TRBJ2-1

DNA: TGCGCCAGCAGCTTGAGTACAGGGGGTAACTATGGCTACACCTTC
CDR3: CASSLSTGGNYGYTF
size: many
V: TRBV5-1
D: TRBD1
J: TRBJ1-2

DNA: TGTGCCAGCAGTTACTCGCGTCAAGAGACCCAGTACTTC
CDR3: CASSYSRQETQYF
size: NA
V: TRBV6-5
D: NA
J: TRBJ2-5

DNA: TGTGCCAGCACCCACCCGCGGGGCGACCCTAGCACAGATACGCAGTATTTT
CDR3: CASTHPRGDPSTDTQYF
size: NA
V: TRBV7-9
D: NA
J: TRBJ2-3

DNA: TGCGCCAGCAGCCAAGAAGAAGCGGACACAGATACGCAGTATTTT
CDR3: CASSQEEADTDTQYF
size: NA
V: TRBV4-3
D: NA
J: TRBJ2-3

DNA: TGTGCCAGCAGTAGACAGGGAATCAATGAAAAACTGTTTTTT
CDR3: CASSRQGINEKLFF
size: NA
V: TRBV25-1
D: TRBD1
J: TRBJ1-4

DNA: TGTGCCAGCAGCCTAGGGGGCTGGACCGGGGAGCTGTTTTTT
CDR3: CASSLGGWTGELFF
size: NA
V: TRBV7-9
D: TRBD1
J: TRBJ2-2

DNA: TGCGCCAGCAGCTTGGGAGAGAACACTGAAGCTTTCTTT
CDR3: CASSLGENTEAFF
size: NA
V: TRBV5-1
D: NA
J: TRBJ1-1

DNA: TGTGCCAGCTCCCTAACCTCGACAGGCGCACGCTATGGCTACACCTTC
CDR3: CASSLTSTGARYGYTF
size: NA
V: TRBV18
D: NA
J: TRBJ1-2

DNA: TGTGCCAGTAGTCCCGACAGGGCAAACATTCAGTACTTC
CDR3: CASSPDRANIQYF
size: NA
V: TRBV19
D: TRBD1
J: TRBJ2-4

DNA: TGTGCCAGCAGGGTCCTCACGGCGGGGGGTAAGGACACTGAAGCTTTCTTT
CDR3: CASRVLTAGGKDTEAFF
size: NA
V: TRBV28
D: NA
J: TRBJ1-1

DNA: TGTGCCAGCAGTCTGACAGGGCGTAGTTCACCCCTCCACTTT
CDR3: CASSLTGRSSPLHF
size: NA
V: TRBV6-2/TRBV6-3
D: TRBD1
J: TRBJ1-6

DNA: TGTGCCAGCAGTTCGGGACAGGGTCAGGGCTACACCTTC
CDR3: CASSSGQGQGYTF
size: NA
V: TRBV28
D: TRBD1
J: TRBJ1-2